The 2 T cell receptor beta chains below come from one sample, sequenced in a study of blood T cell repertoires in COVID-19. Repertoires were generated with immunoSEQ multiplex PCR, while TCRdb's copy carries only in-frame clones and drops some. This sample carries some 250,000 clones, approximately 86% of them seen once, and the ten largest clones take almost 2%. Sequencing used peripheral blood. These receptor sequences come from a man aged 30 to 39 with active or convalescent COVID-19.

The V and J genes are TRBV13 and TRBJ2-5, with D uncertain. Germline CDR1 reads PRHDT; CDR2 reads FYEKMQ (reference sequence). V shed 0 bases and J shed 2 bases, with 7 bases lying between them. The CDR3 has 14 amino acids. CDR3 in amino acids: CASSLGQAQETQYF. Here the CDR3 DNA reads TGTGCCAGCAGCTTAGGTCAGGCTCAAGAGACCCAGTACTTC. The entire variable domain, with the rest obtained from reference TRBV13 and TRBJ2-5, is as follows: AAGVIQSPRHLIKEKRETATLKCYPIPRHDTVYWYQQGPGQDPQFLISFYEKMQSDKGSIPDRFSAQQFSDYHSELNMSSLELGDSALYFCASSLGQAQETQYFGPGTRLLVL.

The rearrangement uses TRBV6-1 and TRBJ2-7, with D possibly being TRBD2 (6 bases). The CDR3 contains 14 residues. Looked up from germline, CDR1 is MNHNS and CDR2 is SASEGT. V was trimmed by 2 bases and J by 0 bases, leaving 8 bases between them. The CDR3 protein is CASSELATSYEQYF. The CDR3 nucleotides read TGTGCCAGCAGTGAACTAGCGACCTCCTACGAGCAGTACTTC.